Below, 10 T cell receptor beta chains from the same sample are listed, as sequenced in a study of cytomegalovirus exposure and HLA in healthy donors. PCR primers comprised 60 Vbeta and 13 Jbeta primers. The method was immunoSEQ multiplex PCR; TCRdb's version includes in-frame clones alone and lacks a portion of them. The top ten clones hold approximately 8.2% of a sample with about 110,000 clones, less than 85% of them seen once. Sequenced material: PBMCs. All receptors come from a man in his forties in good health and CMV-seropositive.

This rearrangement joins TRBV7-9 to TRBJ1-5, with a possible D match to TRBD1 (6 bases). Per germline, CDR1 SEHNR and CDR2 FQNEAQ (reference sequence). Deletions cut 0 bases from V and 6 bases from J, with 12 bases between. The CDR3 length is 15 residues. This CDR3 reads CASSLATGLVQPQHF. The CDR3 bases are TGTGCCAGCAGCTTAGCAACAGGGTTGGTTCAGCCCCAGCATTTT. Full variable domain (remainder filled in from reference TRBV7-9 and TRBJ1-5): DTGVSQNPRHKITKRGQNVTFRCDPISEHNRLYWYRQTLGQGPEFLTYFQNEAQLEKSRLLSDRFSAERPKGSFSTLEIQRTEQGDSAMYLCASSLATGLVQPQHFGDGTRLSIL.

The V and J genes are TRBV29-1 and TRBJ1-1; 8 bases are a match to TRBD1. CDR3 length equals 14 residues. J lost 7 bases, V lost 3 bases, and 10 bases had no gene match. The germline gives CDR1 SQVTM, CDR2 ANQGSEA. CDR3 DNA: TGCAGCGTTGAGGGGACAGGTGCCAGCTTTGAAGCTTTCTTT. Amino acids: CSVEGTGASFEAFF. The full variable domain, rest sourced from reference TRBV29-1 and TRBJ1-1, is SAVISQKPSRDICQRGTSLTIQCQVDSQVTMMFWYRQQPGQSLTLIATANQGSEATYESGFVIDKFPISRPNLTFSTLTVSNMSPEDSSIYLCSVEGTGASFEAFFGQGTRLTVV.

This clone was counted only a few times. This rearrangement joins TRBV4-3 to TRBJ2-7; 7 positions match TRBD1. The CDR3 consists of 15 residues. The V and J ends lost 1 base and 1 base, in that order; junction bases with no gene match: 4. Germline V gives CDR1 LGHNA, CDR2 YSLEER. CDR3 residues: CASSQGYRGSYEQYF. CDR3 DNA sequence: TGCGCCAGCAGCCAAGGATACAGGGGATCCTACGAGCAGTACTTC.

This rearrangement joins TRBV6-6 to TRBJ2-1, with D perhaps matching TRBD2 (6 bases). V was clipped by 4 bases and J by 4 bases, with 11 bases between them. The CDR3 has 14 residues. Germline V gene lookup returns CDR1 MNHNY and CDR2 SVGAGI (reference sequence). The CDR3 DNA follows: TGTGCCAGCAGTTCGGAGGGTCAATACAATGAGCAGTTCTTC. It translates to CASSSEGQYNEQFF.

For the CDR3, the DNA is TGTGCCAGCAGCTTCGGACTAGCGGGGTTGGGAGATACGCAGTATTTT. Its translation is CASSFGLAGLGDTQYF. The chain carries TRBV7-9 and TRBJ2-3, with TRBD2 identical over 12 bases. The CDR3 length is 16 residues. Per the germline V gene, CDR1 is SEHNR and CDR2 is FQNEAQ (reference sequence). V shed 3 bases, J shed 5 bases, and the junction held 6 bases outside the gene matches.

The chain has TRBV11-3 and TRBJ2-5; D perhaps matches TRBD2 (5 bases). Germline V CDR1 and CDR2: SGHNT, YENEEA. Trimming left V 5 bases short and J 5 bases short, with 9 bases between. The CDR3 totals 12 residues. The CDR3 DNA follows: TGTGCCAGCAGCGGGCGGAGGGAGACCCAGTACTTC. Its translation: CASSGRRETQYF.

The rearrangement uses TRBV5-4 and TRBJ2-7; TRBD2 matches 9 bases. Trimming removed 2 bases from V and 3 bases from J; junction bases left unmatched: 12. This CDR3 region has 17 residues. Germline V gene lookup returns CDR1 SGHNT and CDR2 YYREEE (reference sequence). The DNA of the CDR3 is TGTGCCAGCAGCTTCGGTAGCGGGGGACTCATGGACTACGAGCAGTACTTC. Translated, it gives CASSFGSGGLMDYEQYF.

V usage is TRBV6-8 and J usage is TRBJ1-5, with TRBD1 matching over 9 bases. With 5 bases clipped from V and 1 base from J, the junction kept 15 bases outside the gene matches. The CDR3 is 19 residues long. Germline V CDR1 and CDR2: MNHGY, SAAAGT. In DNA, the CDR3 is TGTGCCAGCAGTAACACCGGGACAGGGCCTCTTGGGAGCAATCAGCCCCAGCATTTT. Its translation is CASSNTGTGPLGSNQPQHF.

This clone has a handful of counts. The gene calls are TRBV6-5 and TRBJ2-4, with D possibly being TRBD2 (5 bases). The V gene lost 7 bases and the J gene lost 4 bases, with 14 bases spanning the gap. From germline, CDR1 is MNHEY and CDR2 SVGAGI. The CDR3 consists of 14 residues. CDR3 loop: CASKGRGWKNIQYF. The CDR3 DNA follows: TGTGCCAGCAAGGGTCGCGGGTGGAAAAACATTCAGTACTTC.

Here the CDR3 reads CASSYVAGGRNEQFF. In DNA, the CDR3 is TGTGCCAGCAGTTACGTCGCGGGAGGTCGAAATGAGCAGTTCTTC. This chain links TRBV6-6 with TRBJ2-1; 8 bases align to TRBD2. The ends lost 2 bases at V and 7 bases at J; junction bases unmatched: 7. Germline values: CDR1 MNHNY, CDR2 SVGAGI (reference sequence). The CDR3 contains 15 residues.